This TCR beta chain derives from a study of fetal regulatory T cell absence and autoimmunity. CDR1 SGHNT and CDR2 YENEEA come from the germline V gene. The length of the CDR3 is 15 residues. Trimming removed 5 bases from V and 0 bases from J, with 13 bases in between. The repertoire was sequenced with immunoSEQ multiplex PCR; TCRdb's copy has only in-frame clones and lacks some. The data show more than 90,000 clones, with around 72% seen just once and roughly 2% held by the top ten. This rearrangement joins TRBV11-3 to TRBJ1-1; D perhaps matches TRBD1 (6 bases). Sequencing used pancreas tissue. This receptor was taken from a male donor with IPEX syndrome. The CDR3 is CASSATGLMNTEAFF. The CDR3 DNA follows: TGTGCCAGCAGCGCGACAGGACTCATGAACACTGAAGCTTTCTTT. The entire variable domain, with the rest obtained from reference TRBV11-3 and TRBJ1-1, is as follows: EAGVVQSPRYKIIEKKQPVAFWCNPISGHNTLYWYLQNLGQGPELLIRYENEEAVDDSQLPKDRFSAERLKGVDSTLKIQPAELGDSAVYLCASSATGLMNTEAFFGQGTRLTVV.